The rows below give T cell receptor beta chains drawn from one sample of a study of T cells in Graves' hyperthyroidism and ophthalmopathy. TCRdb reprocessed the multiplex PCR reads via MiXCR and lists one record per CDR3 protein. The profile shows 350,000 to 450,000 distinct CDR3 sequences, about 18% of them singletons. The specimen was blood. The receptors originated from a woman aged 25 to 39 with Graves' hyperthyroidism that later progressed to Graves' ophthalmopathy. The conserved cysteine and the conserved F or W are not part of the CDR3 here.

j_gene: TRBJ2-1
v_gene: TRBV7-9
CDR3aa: ASSLTRVETYNEQF

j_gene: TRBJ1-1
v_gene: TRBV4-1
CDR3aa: ASSQDGQGDTEAF

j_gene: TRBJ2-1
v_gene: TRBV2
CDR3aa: ASPGQGYRVDEQF

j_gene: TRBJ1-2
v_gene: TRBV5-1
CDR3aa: ASSLAGGQVGYT

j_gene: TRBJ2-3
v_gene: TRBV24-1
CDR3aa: ATSDPTSRGTDTQY

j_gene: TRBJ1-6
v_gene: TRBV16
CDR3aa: ASSQSRNNSPLH

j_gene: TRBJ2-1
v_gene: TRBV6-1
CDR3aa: ASSYQGGSSYNEQF

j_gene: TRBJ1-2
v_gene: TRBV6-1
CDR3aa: ASSEARTVYGYT

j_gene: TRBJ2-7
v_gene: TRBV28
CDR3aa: ASSAPGQGAPEQY

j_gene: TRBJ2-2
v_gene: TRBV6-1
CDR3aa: ASSSHRGVLTGELF

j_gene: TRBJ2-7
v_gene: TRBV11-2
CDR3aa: ASSIRGLWYEQY

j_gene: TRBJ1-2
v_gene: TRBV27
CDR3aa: ASTSLWGLPYGYT

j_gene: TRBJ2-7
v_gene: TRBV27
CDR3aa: ASSLSSGATQQY

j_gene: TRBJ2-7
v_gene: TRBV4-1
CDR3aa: ASSQAGPGGYEQY

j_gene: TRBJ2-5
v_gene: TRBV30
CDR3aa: AWSRGTSGQETQY

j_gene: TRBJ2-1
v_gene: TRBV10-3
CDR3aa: ASQKQDSSYNEQF

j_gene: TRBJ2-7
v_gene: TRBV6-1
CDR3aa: ASSEMSGGLYEQY

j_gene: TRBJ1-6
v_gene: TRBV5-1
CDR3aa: ASSFGTGGWSPLH

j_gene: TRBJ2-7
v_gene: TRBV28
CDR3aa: VSSLNRDYEQY

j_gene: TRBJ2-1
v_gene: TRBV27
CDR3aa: ASSLIFSSYNEQF

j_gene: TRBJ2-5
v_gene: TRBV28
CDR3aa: ASSKGGTGLWFVQETQY

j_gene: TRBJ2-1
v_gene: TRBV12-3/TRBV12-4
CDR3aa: ASSLGLVNEQF

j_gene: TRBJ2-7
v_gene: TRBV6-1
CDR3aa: ASWLTDRSYEQY

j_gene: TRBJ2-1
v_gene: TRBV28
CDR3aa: ASSTRTSGNSEQF

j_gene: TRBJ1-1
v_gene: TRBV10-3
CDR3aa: AITADRESAEAF

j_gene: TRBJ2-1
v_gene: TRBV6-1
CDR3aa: ASSELPGIISYNEQF

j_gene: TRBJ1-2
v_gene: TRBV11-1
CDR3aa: ASSLGYGYGYT

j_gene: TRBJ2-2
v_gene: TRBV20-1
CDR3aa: SARDRYRENTGELF

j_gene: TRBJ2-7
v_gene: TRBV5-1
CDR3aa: ASSGRQGAFSYEQY

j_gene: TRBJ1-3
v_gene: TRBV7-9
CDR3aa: ASSPLLQWTGGLDSGNTIY

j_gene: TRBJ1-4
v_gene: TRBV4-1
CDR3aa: ASSPRGTWDEKLF

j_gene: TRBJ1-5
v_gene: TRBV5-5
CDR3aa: ASSLGGNSNQPQH

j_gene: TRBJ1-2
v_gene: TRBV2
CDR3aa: VSSAGQSYVGYT

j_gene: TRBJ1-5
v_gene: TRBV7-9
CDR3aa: ASSLGGDYQPQH

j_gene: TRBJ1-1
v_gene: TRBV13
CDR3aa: ASSPEGGAEAF

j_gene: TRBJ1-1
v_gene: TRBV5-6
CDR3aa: ASSLARVVRNTEAF

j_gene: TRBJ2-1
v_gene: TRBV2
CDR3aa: ASSVMGLAGAGGF

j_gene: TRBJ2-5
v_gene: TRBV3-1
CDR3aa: ASSRNSGLKGKETQY

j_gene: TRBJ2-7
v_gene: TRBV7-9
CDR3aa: ASSRDVAYEQY

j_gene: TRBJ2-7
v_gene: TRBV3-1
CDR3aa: ASSQGVSETYEQY

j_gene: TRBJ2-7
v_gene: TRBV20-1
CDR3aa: SATPAAGLGYEQY

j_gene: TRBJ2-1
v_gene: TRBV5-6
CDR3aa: ASSLGTANNEQF

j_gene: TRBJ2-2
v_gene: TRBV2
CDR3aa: ASASENTGELF

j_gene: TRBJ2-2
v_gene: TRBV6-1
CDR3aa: ASSEPTGGIGELF

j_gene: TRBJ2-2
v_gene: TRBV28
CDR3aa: ASKAGTSRRELF

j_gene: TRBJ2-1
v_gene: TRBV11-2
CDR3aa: ASRASGGLIYEQF

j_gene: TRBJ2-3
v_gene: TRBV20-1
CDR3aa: SALLPGLGVRGDTQY

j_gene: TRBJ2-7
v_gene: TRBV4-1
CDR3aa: ASSPYQPLAGGLISYEQY

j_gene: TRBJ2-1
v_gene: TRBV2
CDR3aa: ASMQGLNSYNEQF

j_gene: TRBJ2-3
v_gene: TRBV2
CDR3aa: ASSTGTSGRGTQY

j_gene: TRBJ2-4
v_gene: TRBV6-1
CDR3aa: ASSGPGTKNIQY

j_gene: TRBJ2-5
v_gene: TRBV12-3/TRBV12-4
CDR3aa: ASSWGQGKETQY

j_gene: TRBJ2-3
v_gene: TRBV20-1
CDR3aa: TPGLLTYTDTQY

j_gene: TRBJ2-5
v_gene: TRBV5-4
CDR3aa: ASSGRADQETQY

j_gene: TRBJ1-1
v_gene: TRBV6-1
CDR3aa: ASMVQGNTEAF

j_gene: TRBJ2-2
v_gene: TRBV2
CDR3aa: ASRGFGNRAGTGELF

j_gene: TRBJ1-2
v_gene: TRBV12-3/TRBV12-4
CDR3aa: ANRPGTADYGYT

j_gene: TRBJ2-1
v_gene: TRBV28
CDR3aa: ASSLSRTGEQF

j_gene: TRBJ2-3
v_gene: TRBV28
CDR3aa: ASSGRTSGGHTDTQY